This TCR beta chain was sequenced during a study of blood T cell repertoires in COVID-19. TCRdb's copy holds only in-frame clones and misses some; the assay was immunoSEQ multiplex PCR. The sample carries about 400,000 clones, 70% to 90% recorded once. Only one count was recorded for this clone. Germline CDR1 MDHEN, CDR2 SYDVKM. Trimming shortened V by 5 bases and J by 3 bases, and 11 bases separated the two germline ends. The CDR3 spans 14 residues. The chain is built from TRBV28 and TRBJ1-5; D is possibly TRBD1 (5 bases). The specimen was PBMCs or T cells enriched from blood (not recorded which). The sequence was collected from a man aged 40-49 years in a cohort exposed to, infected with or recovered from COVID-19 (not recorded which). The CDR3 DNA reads TGTGCCAGCAGTCCAGACAGACTCAATCAGCCCCAGCATTTT. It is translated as CASSPDRLNQPQHF.